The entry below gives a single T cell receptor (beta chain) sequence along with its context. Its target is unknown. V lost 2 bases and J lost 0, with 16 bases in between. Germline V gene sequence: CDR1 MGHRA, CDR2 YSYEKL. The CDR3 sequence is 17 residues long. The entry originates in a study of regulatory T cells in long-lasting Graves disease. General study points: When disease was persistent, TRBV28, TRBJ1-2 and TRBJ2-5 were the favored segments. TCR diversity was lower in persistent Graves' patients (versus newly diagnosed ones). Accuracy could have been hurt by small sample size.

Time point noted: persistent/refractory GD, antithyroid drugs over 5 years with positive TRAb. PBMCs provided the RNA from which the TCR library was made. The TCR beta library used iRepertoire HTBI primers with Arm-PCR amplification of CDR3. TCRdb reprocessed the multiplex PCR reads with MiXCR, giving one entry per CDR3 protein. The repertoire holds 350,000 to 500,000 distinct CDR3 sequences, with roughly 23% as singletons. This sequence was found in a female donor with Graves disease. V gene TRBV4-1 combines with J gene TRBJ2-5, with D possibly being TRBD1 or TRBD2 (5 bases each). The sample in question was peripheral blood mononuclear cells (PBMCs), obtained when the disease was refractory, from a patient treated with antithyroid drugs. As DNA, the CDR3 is TGCGCCAGCAGCCAACACGACCGGGACCTGTACCAAGAGACCCAGTACTTC. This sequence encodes CASSQHDRDLYQETQYF.